The clone carrying this T cell receptor (beta chain) was observed a handful of times. TCRdb reprocessed the RT-PCR reads via MiXCR and lists one record per CDR3 protein. The data hold 300,000 to 350,000 distinct CDR3 sequences, with 20% to 25% observed a single time. The sample comes from a study of response to subunit inactivated influenza vaccine. The CDR3 loop spans 11 amino acids. Trimming cost V 5 bases and J 13 bases, with 14 bases left between them. The germline CDR1 and CDR2 sequences are DFQATT and SNEGSKA (reference sequence). The chain uses TRBV20-1 and TRBJ1-4; D is uncertain. Sequences were derived from PBMCs from blood, sampled approximately 22 months after vaccination. The receptor's source is a man aged 50-75 years who received an inactivated influenza vaccine. CDR3 DNA: TGCAGTGCTCAGTACCAGCCGGCACTGTTTTTT. This codes for CSAQYQPALFF.